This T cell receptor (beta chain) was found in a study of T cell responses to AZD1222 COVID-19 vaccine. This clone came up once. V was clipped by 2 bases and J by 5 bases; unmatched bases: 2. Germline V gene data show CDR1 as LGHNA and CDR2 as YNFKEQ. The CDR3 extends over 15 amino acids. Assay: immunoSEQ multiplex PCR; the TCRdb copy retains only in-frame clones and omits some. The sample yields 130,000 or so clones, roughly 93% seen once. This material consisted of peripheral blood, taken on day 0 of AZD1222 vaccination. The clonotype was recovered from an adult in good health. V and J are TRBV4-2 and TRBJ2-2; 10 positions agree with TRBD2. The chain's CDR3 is CASSQSGGETGELFF. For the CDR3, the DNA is TGTGCCAGCAGCCAAAGCGGGGGGGAAACCGGGGAGCTGTTTTTT.